A selection of T cell receptor beta chains follows, all from one sample in a study of memory CD4+ T cells and cytomegalovirus serostatus. Libraries were prepared by immunoSEQ multiplex PCR; TCRdb keeps only in-frame clonotypes and omits some of them. Here the sample spans about 46,000 clones, roughly 73% being singletons. Input material: memory CD4+ T cells from blood. Receptors were obtained from an adult in good health and CMV-seronegative. Each CDR3 is given with its conserved first and last residue. A D gene is named only where the DNA matches it firmly. Clone size is given for some rows only: seen once, a few or many times, or a class if the clone is expanded.

D gene: TRBD2; J gene: TRBJ2-1; V gene: TRBV9; clone size: -; CDR3 DNA: TGTGCCAGCAGCAGAGGGACTAGCGGGGGATGGGATTCCTACAATGAGCAGTTCTTC; CDR3 protein: CASSRGTSGGWDSYNEQFF
D gene: -; J gene: TRBJ1-6; V gene: TRBV6-1; clone size: -; CDR3 DNA: TGTGCCAGCAGTGTTACGGACAGTTATAATTCACCCCTCCACTTT; CDR3 protein: CASSVTDSYNSPLHF
D gene: -; J gene: TRBJ2-7; V gene: TRBV6-5; clone size: few; CDR3 DNA: TGTGCCAGCACTGACCAGGACTCCTACGAGCAGTACTTC; CDR3 protein: CASTDQDSYEQYF
D gene: -; J gene: TRBJ2-7; V gene: TRBV7-3; clone size: -; CDR3 DNA: TGTGCCAGCAGCTTAGGAGGGTCGGGCACCTACGAGCAGTACTTC; CDR3 protein: CASSLGGSGTYEQYF
D gene: -; J gene: TRBJ1-5; V gene: TRBV27; clone size: -; CDR3 DNA: TGTGCCAGCAGTTTAGCGGGGGGACAGCCCCAGCATTTT; CDR3 protein: CASSLAGGQPQHF
D gene: TRBD2; J gene: TRBJ2-5; V gene: TRBV4-2; clone size: -; CDR3 DNA: TGTGCCAGCAGCCAGGGACTAGCGGGTAGGGAGACCCAGTACTTC; CDR3 protein: CASSQGLAGRETQYF
D gene: -; J gene: TRBJ2-3; V gene: TRBV19; clone size: -; CDR3 DNA: TGTGCCAGTAGTATAGATCGGGGAACAGTCAGCACAGATACGCAGTATTTT; CDR3 protein: CASSIDRGTVSTDTQYF
D gene: -; J gene: TRBJ2-5; V gene: TRBV7-9; clone size: once; CDR3 DNA: TGTGCCAGCAGCATGGATTTAACGGAGACCCAGTACTTC; CDR3 protein: CASSMDLTETQYF
D gene: TRBD2; J gene: TRBJ2-3; V gene: TRBV7-2; clone size: once; CDR3 DNA: TGTGCCAGCAGCTTAGGCGGGGGGCTGGTCACAGATACGCAGTATTTT; CDR3 protein: CASSLGGGLVTDTQYF
D gene: -; J gene: TRBJ2-7; V gene: TRBV7-8; clone size: few; CDR3 DNA: TGTGCCAGCAGCTTAGGGCGGGGAAAAACCTACGAGCAGTACTTC; CDR3 protein: CASSLGRGKTYEQYF
D gene: -; J gene: TRBJ2-2; V gene: TRBV5-4; clone size: -; CDR3 DNA: TGTGCCAGCAGCCCGAGCGAGCGCTGGGACACCGGGGAGCTGTTTTTT; CDR3 protein: CASSPSERWDTGELFF
D gene: -; J gene: TRBJ2-3; V gene: TRBV27; clone size: -; CDR3 DNA: TGTGCCAGCAGTTTATCACAGTGGGCAGATACGCAGTATTTT; CDR3 protein: CASSLSQWADTQYF
D gene: TRBD2; J gene: TRBJ2-5; V gene: TRBV10-3; clone size: -; CDR3 DNA: TGTGCCATCAGGCCTGCGGGTAGCGGGGCTGTACAAGAGACCCAGTACTTC; CDR3 protein: CAIRPAGSGAVQETQYF
D gene: TRBD1; J gene: TRBJ2-7; V gene: TRBV5-5; clone size: -; CDR3 DNA: TGTGCCAGCAGCTTATGGGACAGGGACCACGAGCAGTACTTC; CDR3 protein: CASSLWDRDHEQYF
D gene: -; J gene: TRBJ2-7; V gene: TRBV14; clone size: few; CDR3 DNA: TGTGCCAGCACCCGGGGAAGGGGGTACGAGCAGTACTTC; CDR3 protein: CASTRGRGYEQYF
D gene: TRBD2; J gene: TRBJ2-5; V gene: TRBV27; clone size: -; CDR3 DNA: TGTGCCAGCAGTTCGGGGACTAGCGGGGGCAACCAAGAGACCCAGTACTTC; CDR3 protein: CASSSGTSGGNQETQYF
D gene: -; J gene: TRBJ1-1; V gene: TRBV9; clone size: -; CDR3 DNA: TGTGCCAGCAGCGTAGGGTTTGGAACGAACACTGAAGCTTTCTTT; CDR3 protein: CASSVGFGTNTEAFF
D gene: -; J gene: TRBJ1-1; V gene: TRBV10-3; clone size: -; CDR3 DNA: TGTGCCATCAGTGATGAGTTGATGAACACTGAAGCTTTCTTT; CDR3 protein: CAISDELMNTEAFF
D gene: -; J gene: TRBJ2-7; V gene: TRBV10-1; clone size: -; CDR3 DNA: TGCGCCAGCAGACCGGGACACCCGAAAGGCTCCTACGAGCAGTACTTC; CDR3 protein: CASRPGHPKGSYEQYF
D gene: -; J gene: TRBJ1-1; V gene: TRBV30; clone size: -; CDR3 DNA: TGTGCCTGGAGTACCCTGGTAGGGATGAACACTGAAGCTTTCTTT; CDR3 protein: CAWSTLVGMNTEAFF
D gene: -; J gene: TRBJ1-2; V gene: TRBV4-3; clone size: once; CDR3 DNA: TGCGCCAGCAGCCAATCTGTGGACTATGGCTACACCTTC; CDR3 protein: CASSQSVDYGYTF
D gene: -; J gene: TRBJ1-2; V gene: TRBV4-3; clone size: -; CDR3 DNA: TGCGCCAGCAGCCAAGATACCCATAACTATGGCTACACCTTC; CDR3 protein: CASSQDTHNYGYTF
D gene: -; J gene: TRBJ1-1; V gene: TRBV29-1; clone size: -; CDR3 DNA: TGCAGCGTTGAAGGCGCAGGGCGCACTGAAGCTTTCTTT; CDR3 protein: CSVEGAGRTEAFF
D gene: TRBD2; J gene: TRBJ2-5; V gene: TRBV12-5; clone size: -; CDR3 DNA: TGTGCTAGTGGTCTAGCGGGGGTGAAAGAGACCCAGTACTTC; CDR3 protein: CASGLAGVKETQYF
D gene: -; J gene: TRBJ2-1; V gene: TRBV6-4; clone size: few; CDR3 DNA: TGTGCCAGCAGTCAGGGTACAGGCGCCTACAATGAGCAGTTCTTC; CDR3 protein: CASSQGTGAYNEQFF